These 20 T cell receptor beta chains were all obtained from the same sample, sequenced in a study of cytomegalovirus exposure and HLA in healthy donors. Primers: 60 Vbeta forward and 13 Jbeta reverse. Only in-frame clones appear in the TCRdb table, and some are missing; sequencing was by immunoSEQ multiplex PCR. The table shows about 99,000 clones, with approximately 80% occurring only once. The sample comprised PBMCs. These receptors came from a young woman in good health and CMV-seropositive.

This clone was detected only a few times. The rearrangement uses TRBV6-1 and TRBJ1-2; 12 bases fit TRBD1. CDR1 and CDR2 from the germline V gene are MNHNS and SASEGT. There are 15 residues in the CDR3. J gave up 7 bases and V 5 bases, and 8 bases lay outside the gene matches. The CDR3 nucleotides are TGTGCCAGCAGTCGGGACAGGGGGCAAGTGAGTGGCTACACCTTC. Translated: CASSRDRGQVSGYTF.

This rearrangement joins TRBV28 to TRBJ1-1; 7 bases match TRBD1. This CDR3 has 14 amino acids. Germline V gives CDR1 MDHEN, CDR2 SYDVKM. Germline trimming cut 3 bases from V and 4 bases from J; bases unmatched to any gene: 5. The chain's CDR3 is CASSFMGQRTEAFF. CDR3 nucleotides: TGTGCCAGCAGTTTCATGGGACAGCGCACTGAAGCTTTCTTT. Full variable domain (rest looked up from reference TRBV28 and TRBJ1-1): DVKVTQSSRYLVKRTGEKVFLECVQDMDHENMFWYRQDPGLGLRLIYFSYDVKMKEKGDIPEGYSVSREKKERFSLILESASTNQTSMYLCASSFMGQRTEAFFGQGTRLTVV.

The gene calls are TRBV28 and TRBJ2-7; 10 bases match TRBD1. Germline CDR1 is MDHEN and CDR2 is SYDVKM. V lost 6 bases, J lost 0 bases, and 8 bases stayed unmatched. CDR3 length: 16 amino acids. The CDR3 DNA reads TGTGCCAGCAGCCAAGCCGGGACAGGGGTCTCCTACGAGCAGTACTTC. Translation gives CASSQAGTGVSYEQYF.

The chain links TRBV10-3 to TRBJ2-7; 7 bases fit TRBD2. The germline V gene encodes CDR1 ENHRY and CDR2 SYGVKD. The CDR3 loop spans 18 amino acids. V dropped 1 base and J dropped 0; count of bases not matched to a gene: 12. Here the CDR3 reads CAISEFGVASGVSYEQYF. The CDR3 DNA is TGTGCCATCAGTGAGTTTGGCGTCGCTAGCGGAGTCTCCTACGAGCAGTACTTC.

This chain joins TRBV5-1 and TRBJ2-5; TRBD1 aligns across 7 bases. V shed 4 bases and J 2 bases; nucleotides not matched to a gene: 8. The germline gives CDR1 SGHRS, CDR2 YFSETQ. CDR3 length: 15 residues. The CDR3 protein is CASSDRTGGQETQYF. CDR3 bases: TGCGCCAGCAGCGACCGGACAGGCGGTCAAGAGACCCAGTACTTC.

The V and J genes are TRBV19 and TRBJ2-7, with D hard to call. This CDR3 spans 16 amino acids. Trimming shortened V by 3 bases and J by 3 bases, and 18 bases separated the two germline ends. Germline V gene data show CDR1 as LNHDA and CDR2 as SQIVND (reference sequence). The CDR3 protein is CASSMGPRIDGYEQYF. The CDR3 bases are TGTGCCAGTAGTATGGGCCCGCGTATCGACGGCTACGAGCAGTACTTC.

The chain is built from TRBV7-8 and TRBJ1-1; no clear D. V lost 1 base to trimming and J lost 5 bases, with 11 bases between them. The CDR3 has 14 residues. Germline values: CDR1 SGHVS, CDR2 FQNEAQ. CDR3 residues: CASSLGSRGTEAFF. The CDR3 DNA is TGTGCCAGCAGCTTAGGGTCGAGAGGGACTGAAGCTTTCTTT.

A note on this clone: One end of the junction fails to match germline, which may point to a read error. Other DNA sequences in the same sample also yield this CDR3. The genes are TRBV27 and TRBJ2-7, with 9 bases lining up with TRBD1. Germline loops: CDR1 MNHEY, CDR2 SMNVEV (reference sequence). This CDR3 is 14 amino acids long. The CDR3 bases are TGCGCCAGCAGTTCAGGACAGGGGCCCTACGAGCAGTACTTC. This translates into CASSSGQGPYEQYF.

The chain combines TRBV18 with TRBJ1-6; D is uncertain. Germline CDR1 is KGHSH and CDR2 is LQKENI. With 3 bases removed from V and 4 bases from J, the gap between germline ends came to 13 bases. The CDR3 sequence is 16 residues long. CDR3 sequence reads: CASSPRTPGYNSPLHF. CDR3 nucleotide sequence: TGTGCCAGCTCACCCCGGACCCCGGGGTATAATTCACCCCTCCACTTT.

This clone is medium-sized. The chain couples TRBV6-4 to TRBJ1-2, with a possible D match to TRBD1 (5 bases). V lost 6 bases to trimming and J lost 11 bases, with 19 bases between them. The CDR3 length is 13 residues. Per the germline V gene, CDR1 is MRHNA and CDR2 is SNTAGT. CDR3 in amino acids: CASREGQAYCYTF. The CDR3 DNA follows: TGTGCCAGCAGGGAGGGGCAGGCCTATTGTTACACCTTC.

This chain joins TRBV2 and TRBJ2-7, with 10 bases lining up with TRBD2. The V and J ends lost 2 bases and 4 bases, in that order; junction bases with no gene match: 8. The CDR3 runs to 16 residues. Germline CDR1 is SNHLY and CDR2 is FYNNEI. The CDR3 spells CASSEIATGLAYEQYF. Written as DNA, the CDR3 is TGTGCCAGCAGTGAAATAGCGACGGGACTAGCGTACGAGCAGTACTTC.

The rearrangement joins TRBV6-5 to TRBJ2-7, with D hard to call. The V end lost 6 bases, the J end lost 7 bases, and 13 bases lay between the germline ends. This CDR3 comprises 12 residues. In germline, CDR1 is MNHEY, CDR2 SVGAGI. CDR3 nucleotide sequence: TGTGCCAGCAGGAGCTCCATTCGGGAGCAGTACTTC. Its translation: CASRSSIREQYF.

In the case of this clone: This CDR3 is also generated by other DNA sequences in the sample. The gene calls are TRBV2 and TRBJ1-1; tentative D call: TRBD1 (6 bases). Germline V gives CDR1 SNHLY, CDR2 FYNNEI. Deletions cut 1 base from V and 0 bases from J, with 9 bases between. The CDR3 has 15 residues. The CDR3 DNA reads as TGTGCCAGCAGTGAAGACAGGGCCTTGAACACTGAAGCTTTCTTT. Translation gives CASSEDRALNTEAFF.

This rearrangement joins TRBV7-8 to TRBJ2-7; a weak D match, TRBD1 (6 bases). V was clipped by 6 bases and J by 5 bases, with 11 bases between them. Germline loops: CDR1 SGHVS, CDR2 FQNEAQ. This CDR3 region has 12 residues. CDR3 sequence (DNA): TGTGCCAGCAGTCTACAGGGACACGAGCAGTACTTC. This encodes CASSLQGHEQYF.

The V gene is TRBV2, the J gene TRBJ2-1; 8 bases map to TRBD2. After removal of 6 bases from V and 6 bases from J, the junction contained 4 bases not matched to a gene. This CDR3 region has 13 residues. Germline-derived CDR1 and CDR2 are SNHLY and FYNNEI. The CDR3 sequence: CASRAGVGNEQFF. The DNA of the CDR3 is TGTGCCAGCAGAGCGGGAGTGGGCAATGAGCAGTTCTTC.

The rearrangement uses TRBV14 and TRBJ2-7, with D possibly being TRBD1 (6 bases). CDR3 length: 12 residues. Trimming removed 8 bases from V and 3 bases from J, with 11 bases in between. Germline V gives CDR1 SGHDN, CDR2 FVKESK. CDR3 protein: CASGRQVYEQYF. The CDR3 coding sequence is TGTGCCAGCGGTAGACAGGTCTACGAGCAGTACTTC.

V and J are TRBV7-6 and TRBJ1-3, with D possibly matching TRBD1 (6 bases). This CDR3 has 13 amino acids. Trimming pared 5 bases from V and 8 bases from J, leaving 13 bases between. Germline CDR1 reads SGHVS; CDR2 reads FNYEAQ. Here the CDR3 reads CASSNYREHTIYF. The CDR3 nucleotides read TGTGCCAGCAGCAACTACAGGGAGCACACCATATATTTT.

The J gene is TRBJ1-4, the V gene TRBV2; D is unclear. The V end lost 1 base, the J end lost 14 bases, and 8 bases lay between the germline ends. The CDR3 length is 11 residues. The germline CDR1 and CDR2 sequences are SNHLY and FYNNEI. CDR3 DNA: TGTGCCAGCAGTGAAGAGGCGAGGCTGTTTTTT. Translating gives CASSEEARLFF. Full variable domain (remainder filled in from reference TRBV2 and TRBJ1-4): EPEVTQTPSHQVTQMGQEVILRCVPISNHLYFYWYRQILGQKVEFLVSFYNNEISEKSEIFDDQFSVERPDGSNFTLKIRSTKLEDSAMYFCASSEEARLFFGSGTQLSVL.

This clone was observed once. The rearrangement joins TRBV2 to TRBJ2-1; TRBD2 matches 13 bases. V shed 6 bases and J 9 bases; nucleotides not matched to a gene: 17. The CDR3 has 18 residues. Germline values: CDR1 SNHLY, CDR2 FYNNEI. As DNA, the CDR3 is TGTGCCAGCAGCCCCACTCCTACTAGCGGGAGGGCCTTAGGTGAGCAGTTCTTC. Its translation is CASSPTPTSGRALGEQFF. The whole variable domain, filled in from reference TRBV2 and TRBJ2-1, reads EPEVTQTPSHQVTQMGQEVILRCVPISNHLYFYWYRQILGQKVEFLVSFYNNEISEKSEIFDDQFSVERPDGSNFTLKIRSTKLEDSAMYFCASSPTPTSGRALGEQFFGPGTRLTVL.

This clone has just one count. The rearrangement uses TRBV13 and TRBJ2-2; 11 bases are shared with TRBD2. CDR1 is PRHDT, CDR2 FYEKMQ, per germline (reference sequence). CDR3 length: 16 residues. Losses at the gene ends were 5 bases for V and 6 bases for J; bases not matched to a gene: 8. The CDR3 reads CASSGPGLAASGELFF. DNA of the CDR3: TGTGCCAGCAGCGGACCGGGACTAGCGGCGTCCGGGGAGCTGTTTTTT.